This is a list of T cell receptor beta chains from one sample in a study of CD4+ T cells in melanoma. Using immunoSEQ multiplex PCR, the repertoire was profiled, and TCRdb retains in-frame clones only, with some absent. The sample contains roughly 140,000 clones, around nine tenths of which appear only once. These receptors all stem from a human donor with melanoma. CDR3s include the opening cysteine and the closing phenylalanine or tryptophan. A D gene is named only where the DNA matches it firmly. Only some rows state a clone size, as once, few, many or a class for expanded clones.

abundance: -; v_gene: TRBV5-1; j_gene: TRBJ2-3; d_gene: TRBD2; CDR3aa: CASSPSSGGADRNTQYF; CDR3nt: TGCGCCAGCAGCCCGTCCAGCGGGGGGGCCGATCGAAATACGCAGTATTTT
abundance: -; v_gene: TRBV6-5; j_gene: TRBJ1-1; d_gene: -; CDR3aa: CASRGGVTEAFF; CDR3nt: TGTGCCAGCAGGGGGGGCGTCACTGAAGCTTTCTTT
abundance: -; v_gene: TRBV2; j_gene: TRBJ2-1; d_gene: TRBD2; CDR3aa: CASSEEAGGVGSYNEQFF; CDR3nt: TGTGCCAGCAGTGAAGAAGCGGGGGGGGTTGGGTCCTACAATGAGCAGTTCTTC
abundance: -; v_gene: TRBV19; j_gene: TRBJ1-2; d_gene: -; CDR3aa: CASSIRGGSDGYTF; CDR3nt: TGTGCCAGTAGTATAAGAGGCGGGTCGGATGGCTACACCTTC
abundance: -; v_gene: TRBV10-3; j_gene: TRBJ1-6; d_gene: -; CDR3aa: CAISEETANSPLHF; CDR3nt: TGTGCCATCAGTGAGGAGACAGCTAATTCACCCCTCCACTTT
abundance: -; v_gene: TRBV6-1; j_gene: TRBJ2-3; d_gene: TRBD1; CDR3aa: CASSGQGKITDTQYF; CDR3nt: TGTGCCAGCAGTGGACAGGGGAAGATTACAGATACGCAGTATTTT
abundance: -; v_gene: TRBV6-5; j_gene: TRBJ1-4; d_gene: -; CDR3aa: CASSRSTATNEKLFF; CDR3nt: TGTGCCAGCAGCCGGTCGACGGCAACTAATGAAAAACTGTTTTTT
abundance: few; v_gene: TRBV19; j_gene: TRBJ2-2; d_gene: -; CDR3aa: CASSMNSGRGLTNTGELFF; CDR3nt: TGTGCCAGTAGTATGAATTCGGGGAGGGGGCTAACTAACACCGGGGAGCTGTTTTTT
abundance: -; v_gene: TRBV7-9; j_gene: TRBJ2-5; d_gene: -; CDR3aa: CASSLAPGLQETQYF; CDR3nt: TGTGCCAGCAGCTTAGCTCCAGGGCTCCAAGAGACCCAGTACTTC
abundance: -; v_gene: TRBV6-5; j_gene: TRBJ2-1; d_gene: TRBD1; CDR3aa: CASRGDRGVYNEQFF; CDR3nt: TGTGCCAGCAGGGGGGACAGGGGAGTTTACAATGAGCAGTTCTTC
abundance: once; v_gene: TRBV6-1; j_gene: TRBJ2-4; d_gene: -; CDR3aa: CASSEARLNTGINIQYF; CDR3nt: TGTGCCAGCAGTGAAGCCCGACTTAACACAGGGATAAACATTCAGTACTTC
abundance: -; v_gene: TRBV6-5; j_gene: TRBJ2-4; d_gene: TRBD1; CDR3aa: CASSLTGAKNIQYF; CDR3nt: TGTGCCAGCAGTCTGACAGGGGCCAAAAACATTCAGTACTTC
abundance: few; v_gene: TRBV13; j_gene: TRBJ2-1; d_gene: -; CDR3aa: CASSSRAVSYNEQFF; CDR3nt: TGTGCCAGCAGCTCCCGGGCTGTCTCCTACAATGAGCAGTTCTTC
abundance: -; v_gene: TRBV25-1; j_gene: TRBJ2-5; d_gene: TRBD2; CDR3aa: CASSEPSGGGETQYF; CDR3nt: TGTGCCAGCAGTGAACCTAGCGGGGGGGGAGAGACCCAGTACTTC
abundance: -; v_gene: TRBV7-9; j_gene: TRBJ1-4; d_gene: TRBD1; CDR3aa: CASSRGQGGEKLFF; CDR3nt: TGTGCCAGCAGCCGGGGACAGGGAGGTGAAAAACTGTTTTTT
abundance: -; v_gene: TRBV2; j_gene: TRBJ1-2; d_gene: -; CDR3aa: CASSPSGNYGYTF; CDR3nt: TGTGCCAGCAGCCCCTCCGGAAACTATGGCTACACCTTC
abundance: -; v_gene: TRBV5-1; j_gene: TRBJ2-3; d_gene: -; CDR3aa: CASSLVGGPEDTQYF; CDR3nt: TGCGCCAGCAGCTTGGTCGGGGGGCCGGAGGATACGCAGTATTTT
abundance: -; v_gene: TRBV5-4; j_gene: TRBJ2-5; d_gene: -; CDR3aa: CASSLAGSQETQYF; CDR3nt: TGTGCCAGCAGCTTGGCCGGCTCCCAAGAGACCCAGTACTTC
abundance: -; v_gene: TRBV6-6; j_gene: TRBJ2-2; d_gene: -; CDR3aa: CASQEFRITGELFF; CDR3nt: TGTGCCAGCCAGGAATTTCGTATCACCGGGGAGCTGTTTTTT
abundance: -; v_gene: TRBV6-5; j_gene: TRBJ1-1; d_gene: -; CDR3aa: CASTGRGSEAFF; CDR3nt: TGTGCCAGCACCGGAAGGGGATCTGAAGCTTTCTTT
abundance: -; v_gene: TRBV7-8; j_gene: TRBJ2-3; d_gene: -; CDR3aa: CASSLALASPGTDTQYF; CDR3nt: TGTGCCAGCAGCTTAGCCCTTGCTAGCCCGGGCACAGATACGCAGTATTTT
abundance: -; v_gene: TRBV18; j_gene: TRBJ1-1; d_gene: -; CDR3aa: CASSPVGNTEAFF; CDR3nt: TGTGCCAGCTCACCCGTGGGGAACACTGAAGCTTTCTTT
abundance: -; v_gene: TRBV5-4; j_gene: TRBJ2-7; d_gene: TRBD2; CDR3aa: CASSHSGATYEQYF; CDR3nt: TGTGCCAGCAGCCATAGCGGGGCCACCTACGAGCAGTACTTC
abundance: -; v_gene: TRBV6-1; j_gene: TRBJ1-1; d_gene: -; CDR3aa: CASSVWGNTEAFF; CDR3nt: TGTGCCAGCAGTGTTTGGGGGAACACTGAAGCTTTCTTT
abundance: -; v_gene: TRBV6-5; j_gene: TRBJ2-2; d_gene: -; CDR3aa: CASSRDRPDGELFF; CDR3nt: TGTGCCAGCAGTCGGGACCGTCCGGACGGGGAGCTGTTTTTT
abundance: -; v_gene: TRBV6-1; j_gene: TRBJ1-5; d_gene: -; CDR3aa: CASKDTAGNQPQHF; CDR3nt: TGTGCCAGTAAGGACACGGCGGGCAATCAGCCCCAGCATTTT
abundance: -; v_gene: TRBV6-6; j_gene: TRBJ1-2; d_gene: -; CDR3aa: CASSSGQYGYTF; CDR3nt: TGTGCCAGCAGTTCAGGACAGTATGGCTACACCTTC
abundance: -; v_gene: TRBV19; j_gene: TRBJ1-6; d_gene: -; CDR3aa: CASRQGISYNSPLHF; CDR3nt: TGTGCCAGTAGGCAGGGGATCTCCTATAATTCACCCCTCCACTTT
abundance: -; v_gene: TRBV5-1; j_gene: TRBJ1-1; d_gene: -; CDR3aa: CASSLVSPVGTEAFF; CDR3nt: TGCGCCAGCAGCTTGGTTTCCCCTGTGGGCACTGAAGCTTTCTTT
abundance: -; v_gene: TRBV7-9; j_gene: TRBJ1-4; d_gene: -; CDR3aa: CASSLGGWSNEKLFF; CDR3nt: TGTGCCAGCAGCTTAGGAGGGTGGTCTAATGAAAAACTGTTTTTT
abundance: -; v_gene: TRBV2; j_gene: TRBJ1-5; d_gene: -; CDR3aa: CASSDGPLRAQHF; CDR3nt: TGTGCCAGCAGTGACGGCCCTCTCAGGGCCCAGCATTTT
abundance: -; v_gene: TRBV11-2; j_gene: TRBJ2-1; d_gene: -; CDR3aa: CASSHIALGNEQFF; CDR3nt: TGTGCCAGCAGCCATATAGCGCTTGGCAATGAGCAGTTCTTC
abundance: -; v_gene: TRBV6-1; j_gene: TRBJ1-5; d_gene: -; CDR3aa: CASSEFIGSNQPQHF; CDR3nt: TGTGCCAGCAGTGAATTTATAGGGAGCAATCAGCCCCAGCATTTT
abundance: -; v_gene: TRBV30; j_gene: TRBJ1-2; d_gene: -; CDR3aa: CAWSVPRGRKESNYGYTF; CDR3nt: TGTGCCTGGAGTGTACCCCGCGGCCGGAAGGAGAGCAACTATGGCTACACCTTC
abundance: -; v_gene: TRBV19; j_gene: TRBJ2-7; d_gene: -; CDR3aa: CASSMKSSGSYEQYF; CDR3nt: TGTGCCAGTAGTATGAAGAGTTCTGGCTCCTACGAGCAGTACTTC
abundance: -; v_gene: TRBV11-1; j_gene: TRBJ2-6; d_gene: -; CDR3aa: CASSFPRTASGANVLTF; CDR3nt: TGTGCCAGCAGCTTCCCGCGAACAGCCTCTGGGGCCAACGTCCTGACTTTC
abundance: -; v_gene: TRBV12-5; j_gene: TRBJ2-1; d_gene: -; CDR3aa: CASGFIASYNEQFF; CDR3nt: TGTGCTAGTGGTTTTATCGCCTCCTACAATGAGCAGTTCTTC
abundance: -; v_gene: TRBV25-1; j_gene: TRBJ1-2; d_gene: TRBD1; CDR3aa: CASSLQGEMGGYTF; CDR3nt: TGTGCCAGCAGTCTACAGGGGGAAATGGGTGGCTACACCTTC
abundance: -; v_gene: TRBV29-1; j_gene: TRBJ1-1; d_gene: -; CDR3aa: CSANDGNTEAFF; CDR3nt: TGCAGCGCTAATGACGGGAACACTGAAGCTTTCTTT